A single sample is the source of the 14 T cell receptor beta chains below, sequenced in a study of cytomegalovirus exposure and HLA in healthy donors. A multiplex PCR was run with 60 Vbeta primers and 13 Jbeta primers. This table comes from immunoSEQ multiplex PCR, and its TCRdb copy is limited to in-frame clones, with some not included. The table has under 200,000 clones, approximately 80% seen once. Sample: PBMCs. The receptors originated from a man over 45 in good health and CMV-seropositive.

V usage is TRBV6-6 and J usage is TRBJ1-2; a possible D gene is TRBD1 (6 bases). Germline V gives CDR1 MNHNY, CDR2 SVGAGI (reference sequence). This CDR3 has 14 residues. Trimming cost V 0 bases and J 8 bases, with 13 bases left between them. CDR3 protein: CASSYSKVQGGYTF. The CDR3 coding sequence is TGTGCCAGCAGTTACTCGAAGGTTCAGGGGGGCTACACCTTC.

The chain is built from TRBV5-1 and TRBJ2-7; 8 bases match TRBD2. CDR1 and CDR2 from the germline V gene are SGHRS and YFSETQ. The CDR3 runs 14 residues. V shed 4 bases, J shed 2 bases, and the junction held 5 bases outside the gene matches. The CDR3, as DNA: TGCGCCAGCAGCGACGGGGGGGGTGCCTACGAGCAGTACTTC. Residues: CASSDGGGAYEQYF.

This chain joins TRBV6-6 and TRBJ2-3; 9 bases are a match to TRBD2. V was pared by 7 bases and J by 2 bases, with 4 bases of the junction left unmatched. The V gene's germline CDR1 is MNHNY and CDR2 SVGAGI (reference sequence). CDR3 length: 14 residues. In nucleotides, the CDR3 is TGTGCCAGCAAGGCGGGGGGGTACACAGATACGCAGTATTTT. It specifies CASKAGGYTDTQYF.

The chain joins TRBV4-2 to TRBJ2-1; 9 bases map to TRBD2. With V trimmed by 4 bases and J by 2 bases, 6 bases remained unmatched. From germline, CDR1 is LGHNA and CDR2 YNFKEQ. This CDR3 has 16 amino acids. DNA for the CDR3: TGTGCCAGCAGCCGACGAACTAGCGGGCCCTACAATGAGCAGTTCTTC. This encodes CASSRRTSGPYNEQFF.

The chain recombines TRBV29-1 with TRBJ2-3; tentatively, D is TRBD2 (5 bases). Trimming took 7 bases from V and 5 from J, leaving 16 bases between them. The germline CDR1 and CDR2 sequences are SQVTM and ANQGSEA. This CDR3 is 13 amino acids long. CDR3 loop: CSEEVGSGDTQYF. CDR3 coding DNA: TGCAGCGAGGAGGTGGGGAGTGGAGATACGCAGTATTTT.

The CDR3 is CATTRGRGEVDTQYF. CDR3 DNA: TGTGCCACTACCCGCGGGAGGGGGGAGGTAGATACGCAGTATTTT. The chain employs TRBV28 and TRBJ2-3; the match to TRBD2 covers 9 bases. The length of the CDR3 is 15 residues. Germline V CDR1 and CDR2: MDHEN, SYDVKM. V lost 10 bases and J lost 5; bases outside the gene matches: 13. Filled out from reference TRBV28 and TRBJ2-3, the complete variable domain reads DVKVTQSSRYLVKRTGEKVFLECVQDMDHENMFWYRQDPGLGLRLIYFSYDVKMKEKGDIPEGYSVSREKKERFSLILESASTNQTSMYLCATTRGRGEVDTQYFGPGTRLTVL.

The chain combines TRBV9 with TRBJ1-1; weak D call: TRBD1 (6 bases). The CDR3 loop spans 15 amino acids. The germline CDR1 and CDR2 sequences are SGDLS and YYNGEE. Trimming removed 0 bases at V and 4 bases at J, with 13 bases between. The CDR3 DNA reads TGTGCCAGCAGCGTAGAGGGGGAATGGGGCACTGAAGCTTTCTTT. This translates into CASSVEGEWGTEAFF. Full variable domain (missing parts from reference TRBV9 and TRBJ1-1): DSGVTQTPKHLITATGQRVTLRCSPRSGDLSVYWYQQSLDQGLQFLIQYYNGEERAKGNILERFSAQQFPDLHSELNLSSLELGDSALYFCASSVEGEWGTEAFFGQGTRLTVV.

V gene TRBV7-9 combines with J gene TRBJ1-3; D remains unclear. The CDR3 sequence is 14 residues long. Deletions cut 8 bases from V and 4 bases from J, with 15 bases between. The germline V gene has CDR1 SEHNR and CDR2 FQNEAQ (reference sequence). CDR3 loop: CASERGIGGNTIYF. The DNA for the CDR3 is TGTGCCAGCGAGCGGGGAATCGGGGGAAACACCATATATTTT.

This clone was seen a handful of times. The CDR3 is CASSLVGGGSGSLGNTIYF. Here the CDR3 DNA reads TGTGCCAGCAGCTTAGTTGGGGGGGGGTCGGGGTCCCTGGGAAACACCATATATTTT. The chain carries TRBV7-2 and TRBJ1-3, with TRBD1 as a possible D gene (5 bases). Germline loops: CDR1 SGHTA, CDR2 FQGNSA. There are 19 residues in the CDR3. Trimming shortened V by 1 base and J by 4 bases, and 23 bases separated the two germline ends.

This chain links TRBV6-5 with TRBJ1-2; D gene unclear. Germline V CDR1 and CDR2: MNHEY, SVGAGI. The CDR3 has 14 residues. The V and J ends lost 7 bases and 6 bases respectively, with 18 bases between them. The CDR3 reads CASTTTLGWNGYTF. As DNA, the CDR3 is TGTGCCAGCACTACAACACTAGGTTGGAATGGCTACACCTTC.

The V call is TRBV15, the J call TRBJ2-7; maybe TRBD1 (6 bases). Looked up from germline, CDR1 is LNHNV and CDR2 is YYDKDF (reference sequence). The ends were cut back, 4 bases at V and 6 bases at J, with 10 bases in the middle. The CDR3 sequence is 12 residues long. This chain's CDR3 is CATSKTGFEQYF. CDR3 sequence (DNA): TGTGCCACCAGCAAAACAGGGTTCGAGCAGTACTTC.

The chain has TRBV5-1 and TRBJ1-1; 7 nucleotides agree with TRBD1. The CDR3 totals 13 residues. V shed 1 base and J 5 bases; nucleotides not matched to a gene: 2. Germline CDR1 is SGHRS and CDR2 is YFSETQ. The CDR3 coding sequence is TGCGCCAGCAGCTTGATGACAGGGACTGAAGCTTTCTTT. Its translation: CASSLMTGTEAFF.

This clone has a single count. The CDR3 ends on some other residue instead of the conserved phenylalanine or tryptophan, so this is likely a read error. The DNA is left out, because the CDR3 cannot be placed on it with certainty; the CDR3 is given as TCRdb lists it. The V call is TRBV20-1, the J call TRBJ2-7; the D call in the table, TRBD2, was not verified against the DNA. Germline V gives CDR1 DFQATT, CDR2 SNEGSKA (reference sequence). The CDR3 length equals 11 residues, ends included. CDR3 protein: CSARDPSGLSP.

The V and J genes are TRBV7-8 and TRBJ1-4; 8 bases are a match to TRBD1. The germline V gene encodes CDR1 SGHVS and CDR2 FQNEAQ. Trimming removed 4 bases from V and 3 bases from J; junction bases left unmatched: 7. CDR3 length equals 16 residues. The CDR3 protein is CASSSQGGTANEKLFF. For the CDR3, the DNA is TGTGCCAGCAGCTCACAGGGGGGGACCGCTAATGAAAAACTGTTTTTT.